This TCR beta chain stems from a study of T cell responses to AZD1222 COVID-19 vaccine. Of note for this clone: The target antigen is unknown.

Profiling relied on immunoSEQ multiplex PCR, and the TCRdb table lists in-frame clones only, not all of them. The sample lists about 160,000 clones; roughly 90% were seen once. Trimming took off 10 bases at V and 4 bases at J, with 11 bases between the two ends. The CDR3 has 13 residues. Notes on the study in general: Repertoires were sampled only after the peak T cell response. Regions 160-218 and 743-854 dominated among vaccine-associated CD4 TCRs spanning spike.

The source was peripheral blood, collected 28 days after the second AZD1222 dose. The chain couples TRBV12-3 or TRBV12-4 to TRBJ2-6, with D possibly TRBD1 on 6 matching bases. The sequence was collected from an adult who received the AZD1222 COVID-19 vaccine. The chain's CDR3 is CATLGAGANVLTF. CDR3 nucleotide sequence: TGTGCCACCCTGGGGGCCGGGGCCAACGTCCTGACTTTC.